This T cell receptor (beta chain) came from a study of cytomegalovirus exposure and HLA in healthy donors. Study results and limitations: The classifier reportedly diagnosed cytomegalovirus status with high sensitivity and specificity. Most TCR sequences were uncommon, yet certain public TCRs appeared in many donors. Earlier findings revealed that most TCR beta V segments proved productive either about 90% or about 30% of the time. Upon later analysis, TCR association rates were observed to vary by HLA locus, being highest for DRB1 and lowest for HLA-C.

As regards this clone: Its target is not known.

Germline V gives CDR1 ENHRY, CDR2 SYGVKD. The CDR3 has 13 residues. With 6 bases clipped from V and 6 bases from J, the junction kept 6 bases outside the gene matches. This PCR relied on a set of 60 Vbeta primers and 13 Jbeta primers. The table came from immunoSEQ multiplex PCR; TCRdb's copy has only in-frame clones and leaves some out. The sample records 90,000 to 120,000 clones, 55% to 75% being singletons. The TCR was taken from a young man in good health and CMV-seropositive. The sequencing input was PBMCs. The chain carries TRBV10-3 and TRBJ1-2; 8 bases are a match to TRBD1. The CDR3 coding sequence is TGTGCCATCAGGGGACAGGAAGTGGATGGCTACACCTTC. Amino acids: CAIRGQEVDGYTF.